This TCR beta chain came from a study of T cells in Graves' hyperthyroidism and ophthalmopathy. Diagnoses were made from clinical symptoms, serum measures (thyroxine and TRAb), thyroid ultrasound and orbital computed tomography. The source material, RNA transcripts, was used to amplify TCR beta CDR3 regions. Researchers ran a first-round RT-PCR on the TCR CDR3 using the HTBI primer set. TCRdb reanalysed the multiplex PCR reads using MiXCR and keeps one entry per CDR3 protein. The sample shows 390,000 or so distinct CDR3 sequences, roughly 14% of them seen only once. Worth noting for this clonotype: What it binds is unknown.

The germline gives CDR1 SEHNR, CDR2 FQNEAQ (reference sequence). J was trimmed by 7 bases and V by 5 bases; bases with no gene match: 8. CDR3 size: 15 residues. Study-wide points: The model identified upcoming ophthalmopathy a median approximately six months ahead of onset. Blood also showed most of the thyroid clonotypes that were expanded above 0.001. By a 13 V-J model, ophthalmopathy was set apart from stable hyperthyroidism.

Sequencing was performed on blood. The chain employs TRBV7-9 and TRBJ2-1, with 10 bases that match TRBD2. This clonotype was obtained from a man between 18 and 29 years old with Graves' ophthalmopathy. Here the CDR3 DNA reads TGTGCCAGCAGCAAAAGGACTAGCGGTACGAATGAGCAGTTCTTC. This gives the protein CASSKRTSGTNEQFF. Full variable domain (rest looked up from reference TRBV7-9 and TRBJ2-1): DTGVSQNPRHKITKRGQNVTFRCDPISEHNRLYWYRQTLGQGPEFLTYFQNEAQLEKSRLLSDRFSAERPKGSFSTLEIQRTEQGDSAMYLCASSKRTSGTNEQFFGPGTRLTVL.